What follows are 28 T cell receptor beta chains derived from one specimen sequenced in a study of control samples from healthy donors and cancer patients. This table comes from immunoSEQ multiplex PCR, and its TCRdb copy is limited to in-frame clones, with some not included. The table records 85,000 to 110,000 clones, 75% to 90% of them present only once. The sequenced material came from PBMCs. All receptors come from a man in his sixties with lung cancer.

This clone has just a few counts. CDR3 bases: TGCGCCAGCAGCCAAGATCCCCACTACGAGCAGTACGTC. This encodes CASSQDPHYEQYV. The J gene is TRBJ2-7, the V gene TRBV4-1, with D hard to call. The CDR3 length is 13 residues. CDR1 is MGHRA, CDR2 YSYEKL, per germline. Trimming pared 0 bases from V and 3 bases from J, leaving 6 bases between.

The rearrangement joins TRBV14 to TRBJ2-4; D may match TRBD1 or TRBD2 (6 bases each). V was cut by 1 base and J by 5 bases, with 12 bases left in between. The CDR3 loop spans 15 amino acids. CDR1 and CDR2 from the germline V gene are SGHDN and FVKESK. CDR3 in amino acids: CASSQAGARENIQYF. CDR3 nucleotide sequence: TGTGCCAGCAGCCAAGCGGGGGCTCGGGAAAACATTCAGTACTTC.

The rearrangement uses TRBV6-5 and TRBJ2-2, with no clear D. V was trimmed by 2 bases and J by 3 bases, leaving 7 bases between them. The CDR3 covers 14 residues. The germline gives CDR1 MNHEY, CDR2 SVGAGI. CDR3 sequence (DNA): TGTGCCAGCAGTTACCAAGTCTACACCGGGGAGCTGTTTTTT. This sequence encodes CASSYQVYTGELFF.

The chain carries TRBV5-1 and TRBJ2-5, with D possibly TRBD1 on 5 matching bases. CDR3 length: 14 amino acids. Trimming shortened V by 1 base and J by 1 base, and 8 bases separated the two germline ends. CDR1 and CDR2 from the germline V gene are SGHRS and YFSETQ. Written as DNA, the CDR3 is TGCGCCAGCAGCTTGACAGGTTTCCAAGAGACCCAGTACTTC. This sequence encodes CASSLTGFQETQYF.

This chain joins TRBV6-4 and TRBJ2-1; 7 bases align to TRBD1. The CDR3 covers 15 residues. The germline gives CDR1 MRHNA, CDR2 SNTAGT. Trimming removed 3 bases from V and 2 bases from J; junction bases left unmatched: 4. The CDR3 DNA follows: TGTGCCAGCAGTGAGGACAGGCTAACCTACAATGAGCAGTTCTTC. It encodes CASSEDRLTYNEQFF.

The chain has TRBV6-1 and TRBJ2-1, with TRBD2 matching 11 bases. Germline-derived CDR1 and CDR2 are MNHNS and SASEGT. V lost 3 bases to trimming and J lost 10 bases; unmatched junction nucleotides: 8. This CDR3 comprises 15 residues. The CDR3, as DNA: TGTGCCAGCAGTGAGGCTTCTAGCGGGGGGAGGGAGCAGTTCTTC. Translation: CASSEASSGGREQFF.

J is TRBJ1-1 and V is TRBV29-1; 8 nucleotides align to TRBD1. This CDR3 contains 13 residues. Germline V lookup: CDR1 SQVTM, CDR2 ANQGSEA. Trimming cost V 7 bases and J 1 base; bases outside gene matches: 5. In DNA form, the CDR3 reads TGCAGCGCTATGGACAGGGAGAACACTGAAGCTTTCTTT. It specifies CSAMDRENTEAFF.

This clone has more than one count but fewer than ten. This rearrangement joins TRBV6-6 to TRBJ2-1, with D perhaps matching TRBD2 (6 bases). V was shortened by 0 bases and J by 4 bases, with 10 bases between the two germline ends. This CDR3 spans 15 amino acids. Per germline, CDR1 MNHNY and CDR2 SVGAGI (reference sequence). The CDR3 loop is CASSYSISGYNEQFF. The CDR3 DNA follows: TGTGCCAGCAGTTACTCGATTAGCGGATACAATGAGCAGTTCTTC.

J is TRBJ2-4 and V is TRBV27; TRBD2 aligns across 15 bases. The CDR3 runs to 15 residues. Germline V gene data show CDR1 as MNHEY and CDR2 as SMNVEV (reference sequence). Trimming removed 9 bases from V and 9 bases from J; junction bases left unmatched: 9. The CDR3 reads CASRGLAGGRGIQYF. CDR3 nucleotide sequence: TGTGCCAGTAGAGGACTAGCGGGGGGGCGGGGCATTCAGTACTTC.

The rearrangement uses TRBV5-1 and TRBJ2-1; 8 bases agree with TRBD2. V dropped 4 bases and J dropped 7; count of bases not matched to a gene: 10. The CDR3 is 15 amino acids. Per the germline V gene, CDR1 is SGHRS and CDR2 is YFSETQ. Written as DNA, the CDR3 is TGCGCCAGCAGCCGGTACGGGGGGGCGGAGAATGAGCAGTTCTTC. Translating it yields CASSRYGGAENEQFF.

V is TRBV18 and J is TRBJ1-2; no firm D call. V was clipped by 6 bases and J by 6 bases, with 20 bases between them. Per germline, CDR1 KGHSH and CDR2 LQKENI. This CDR3 region has 15 residues. The CDR3: CASSPTPDVRHGYTF. Here the CDR3 DNA reads TGTGCCAGCTCGCCGACCCCGGACGTCAGGCATGGCTACACCTTC.

About this clone itself: In the same sample, other DNA sequences code for this CDR3. The chain has TRBV6-5 and TRBJ2-1, with D possibly being TRBD1 (6 bases). Trimming took off 2 bases at V and 4 bases at J, with 9 bases between the two ends. This CDR3 contains 14 residues. CDR1 and CDR2 from the germline V gene are MNHEY and SVGAGI. The CDR3, as DNA: TGTGCCAGCAGTTACACCGGACAGTACAATGAGCAGTTCTTC. Amino acids: CASSYTGQYNEQFF.

This clone came up once. The chain joins TRBV3-1 (or the pseudogene TRBV3-2) to TRBJ2-4, with 7 bases matching TRBD2. V shed 2 bases and J 7 bases; nucleotides not matched to a gene: 5. CDR3 length equals 14 residues. Germline V lookup: CDR1 LGHDT, CDR2 YNNKEL (reference sequence). CDR3 nucleotides: TGTGCCAGCAGCCAATTGGGGAGGGGTAACATTCAGTACTTC. It encodes CASSQLGRGNIQYF.

This clone was seen only once. The J gene is TRBJ1-4, the V gene TRBV5-1; D perhaps matches TRBD1 (6 bases). The CDR3 is 15 residues long. Trimming took off 5 bases at V and 3 bases at J, with 14 bases between the two ends. Germline assignment: CDR1 SGHRS and CDR2 YFSETQ. Here the CDR3 reads CASSSSGVANEKLFF. The CDR3 nucleotides are TGCGCCAGCAGTTCGTCAGGGGTTGCTAATGAAAAACTGTTTTTT.

The chain has TRBV29-1 and TRBJ2-3; D is possibly TRBD1 (6 bases). The ends were cut back, 3 bases at V and 1 base at J, with 8 bases in the middle. CDR3 length: 13 residues. CDR1 and CDR2 (germline): SQVTM, ANQGSEA. The CDR3 coding sequence is TGCAGCGTTGATGAGGGGGGCACAGATACGCAGTATTTT. Protein: CSVDEGGTDTQYF.

There are a few counts of this clone. In nucleotides, the CDR3 is TGCGCCAGCAGTGAAGGCTCCCTCAATGAGCAGTTCTTC. Its translation is CASSEGSLNEQFF. The chain uses TRBV10-1 and TRBJ2-1; no definite D call. V gave up 3 bases and J gave up 6 bases, with 9 bases separating them. CDR3 length: 13 residues. Germline CDR1 reads WNHNN; CDR2 reads SYGVQD (reference sequence).

The count of this clone is one. The rearrangement joins TRBV6-5 to TRBJ1-5; D is possibly TRBD1 (6 bases). Trimming stripped 8 bases from V and 0 bases from J, with 11 bases between. The CDR3 sequence is 14 residues long. The V gene's germline CDR1 is MNHEY and CDR2 SVGAGI. The CDR3 protein is CASARTDSNQPQHF. The CDR3 DNA reads TGTGCCAGCGCCAGGACAGATAGCAATCAGCCCCAGCATTTT.

This clone was seen only once. The chain carries TRBV10-1 and TRBJ2-1, with TRBD1 matching over 8 bases. The germline V gene has CDR1 WNHNN and CDR2 SYGVQD (reference sequence). J lost 4 bases, V lost 8 bases, and 7 bases had no gene match. The CDR3 sequence is 14 residues long. CDR3 protein: CASGTGSQYNEQFF. Written as DNA, the CDR3 is TGCGCCAGCGGGACAGGTTCCCAATACAATGAGCAGTTCTTC.

The rearrangement uses TRBV18 and TRBJ1-4, with 7 nucleotides matching TRBD1. With 6 bases clipped from V and 5 bases from J, the junction kept 3 bases outside the gene matches. Germline CDR1 KGHSH, CDR2 LQKENI. The CDR3 is made up of 13 amino acids. CDR3 residues: CASSRDSNEKLFF. CDR3 coding DNA: TGTGCCAGCTCCCGGGACAGCAATGAAAAACTGTTTTTT.

The chain carries TRBV24-1 and TRBJ1-5; D perhaps matches TRBD1 (5 bases). The CDR3 covers 13 residues. CDR1 and CDR2 from the germline V gene are KGHDR and SFDVKD. Trimming shortened V by 10 bases and J by 5 bases, and 14 bases separated the two germline ends. CDR3 sequence (DNA): TGTGCCACGTCACGGAGGGGCCATCAGCCCCAGCATTTT. This encodes CATSRRGHQPQHF.

V is TRBV7-2 and J is TRBJ2-5; 10 nucleotides agree with TRBD2. CDR1 and CDR2 from the germline V gene are SGHTA and FQGNSA. V was clipped by 0 bases and J by 5 bases; unmatched bases: 9. This CDR3 contains 17 residues. The CDR3 is CASSLASSGGGRETQYF. The CDR3 DNA reads as TGTGCCAGCAGCTTAGCCTCTAGCGGGGGTGGAAGGGAGACCCAGTACTTC.

J is TRBJ1-1 and V is TRBV7-3; D unclear. V lost 4 bases and J lost 1, with 7 bases in between. The germline V gene has CDR1 SGHTA and CDR2 FQGTGA. The CDR3 is made up of 13 amino acids. CDR3 amino acids: CASSYRENTEAFF. For the CDR3, the DNA is TGTGCCAGCAGCTATAGAGAGAACACTGAAGCTTTCTTT.

This chain connects TRBV27 to TRBJ1-6; D is possibly TRBD1 (6 bases). Germline loops: CDR1 MNHEY, CDR2 SMNVEV (reference sequence). V was shortened by 5 bases and J by 1 base, with 21 bases between the two germline ends. CDR3 length: 19 amino acids. The CDR3 DNA reads TGTGCCAGCAGTCCCATTAACCAAGGGGGAGGGTCCTATAATTCACCCCTCCACTTT. It yields the protein CASSPINQGGGSYNSPLHF.

Of note for this clone: The sample has other DNA sequences that encode this CDR3 too. This sequence joins TRBV6-1 and TRBJ1-5, with D perhaps TRBD1 (6 bases). This CDR3 has 11 amino acids. CDR1 MNHNS and CDR2 SASEGT come from the germline V gene. Trimming took off 3 bases at V and 10 bases at J, with 7 bases between the two ends. The CDR3, as DNA: TGTGCCAGCAGTGAGGGACAACCCCAGCATTTT. Protein product: CASSEGQPQHF.

The J gene is TRBJ2-3, the V gene TRBV7-9; no reliable D call. CDR1 SEHNR and CDR2 FQNEAQ come from the germline V gene (reference sequence). The CDR3 runs 12 residues. The ends were cut back, 10 bases at V and 2 bases at J, with 10 bases in the middle. This chain's CDR3 is CATSGPTDTQYF. The CDR3 nucleotides are TGTGCCACCTCTGGGCCCACAGATACGCAGTATTTT.

This chain joins TRBV30 and TRBJ2-2; 7 bases are shared with TRBD1. Germline V gene data show CDR1 as GTSNPN and CDR2 as SVGIG (reference sequence). The CDR3 extends over 13 amino acids. Trimming at V came to 3 bases and at J to 7 bases, leaving 5 bases not matched to a gene. CDR3 sequence: CAWSLTGIGELFF. CDR3 nucleotide sequence: TGTGCCTGGAGCCTGACAGGGATCGGGGAGCTGTTTTTT.

V gene TRBV30 combines with J gene TRBJ2-7; D assignment may be TRBD1 or TRBD2 (5 bases each). Trimming took 2 bases from V and 8 from J, leaving 16 bases between them. This CDR3 contains 13 residues. Germline CDR1 and CDR2: GTSNPN and SVGIG (reference sequence). The CDR3 nucleotides read TGTGCCTGGAGTAATTCAGGAACGGGGCAGCAGTACTTC. Translating it yields CAWSNSGTGQQYF. The whole variable domain, remainder taken from reference TRBV30 and TRBJ2-7, is SQTIHQWPATLVQPVGSPLSLECTVEGTSNPNLYWYRQAAGRGLQLLFYSVGIGQISSEVPQNLSASRPQDRQFILSSKKLLLSDSGFYLCAWSNSGTGQQYFGPGTRLTVT.

The V gene is TRBV30, the J gene TRBJ1-1; D might be TRBD1 (6 bases). The CDR3 extends over 17 amino acids. Germline-derived CDR1 and CDR2 are GTSNPN and SVGIG (reference sequence). CDR3 region: CARNRWDTQGTNTEAFF. CDR3 nucleotide sequence: TGTGCACGGAACCGTTGGGACACTCAAGGAACGAACACTGAAGCTTTCTTT.